This TCR beta chain came from a study of early T cells in non-severe SARS-CoV-2 infection. At the level of the study: Sequencing of unsorted whole blood was done on bulk RNA, leaving chains unpaired.

Each CDR3 protein is one row after TCRdb ran MiXCR on the 5' RACE reads. The sample contains some 27,000 distinct CDR3 sequences, approximately 4.8% of which appear only once. This clonotype was found many times. Trimming removed 0 bases from V and 2 bases from J, with 11 bases in between. The CDR3 has 15 residues. The germline V gene encodes CDR1 SGHNT and CDR2 YYREEE (reference sequence). The chain combines TRBV5-4 with TRBJ2-5, with D hard to call. The sequence came from an adult who was a healthcare worker with PCR-confirmed SARS-CoV-2 infection or an uninfected control (not recorded which). Sequenced sample: whole blood. CDR3 sequence reads: CASSLERAVQETQYF. CDR3 coding DNA: TGTGCCAGCAGCTTGGAAAGGGCGGTACAAGAGACCCAGTACTTC.